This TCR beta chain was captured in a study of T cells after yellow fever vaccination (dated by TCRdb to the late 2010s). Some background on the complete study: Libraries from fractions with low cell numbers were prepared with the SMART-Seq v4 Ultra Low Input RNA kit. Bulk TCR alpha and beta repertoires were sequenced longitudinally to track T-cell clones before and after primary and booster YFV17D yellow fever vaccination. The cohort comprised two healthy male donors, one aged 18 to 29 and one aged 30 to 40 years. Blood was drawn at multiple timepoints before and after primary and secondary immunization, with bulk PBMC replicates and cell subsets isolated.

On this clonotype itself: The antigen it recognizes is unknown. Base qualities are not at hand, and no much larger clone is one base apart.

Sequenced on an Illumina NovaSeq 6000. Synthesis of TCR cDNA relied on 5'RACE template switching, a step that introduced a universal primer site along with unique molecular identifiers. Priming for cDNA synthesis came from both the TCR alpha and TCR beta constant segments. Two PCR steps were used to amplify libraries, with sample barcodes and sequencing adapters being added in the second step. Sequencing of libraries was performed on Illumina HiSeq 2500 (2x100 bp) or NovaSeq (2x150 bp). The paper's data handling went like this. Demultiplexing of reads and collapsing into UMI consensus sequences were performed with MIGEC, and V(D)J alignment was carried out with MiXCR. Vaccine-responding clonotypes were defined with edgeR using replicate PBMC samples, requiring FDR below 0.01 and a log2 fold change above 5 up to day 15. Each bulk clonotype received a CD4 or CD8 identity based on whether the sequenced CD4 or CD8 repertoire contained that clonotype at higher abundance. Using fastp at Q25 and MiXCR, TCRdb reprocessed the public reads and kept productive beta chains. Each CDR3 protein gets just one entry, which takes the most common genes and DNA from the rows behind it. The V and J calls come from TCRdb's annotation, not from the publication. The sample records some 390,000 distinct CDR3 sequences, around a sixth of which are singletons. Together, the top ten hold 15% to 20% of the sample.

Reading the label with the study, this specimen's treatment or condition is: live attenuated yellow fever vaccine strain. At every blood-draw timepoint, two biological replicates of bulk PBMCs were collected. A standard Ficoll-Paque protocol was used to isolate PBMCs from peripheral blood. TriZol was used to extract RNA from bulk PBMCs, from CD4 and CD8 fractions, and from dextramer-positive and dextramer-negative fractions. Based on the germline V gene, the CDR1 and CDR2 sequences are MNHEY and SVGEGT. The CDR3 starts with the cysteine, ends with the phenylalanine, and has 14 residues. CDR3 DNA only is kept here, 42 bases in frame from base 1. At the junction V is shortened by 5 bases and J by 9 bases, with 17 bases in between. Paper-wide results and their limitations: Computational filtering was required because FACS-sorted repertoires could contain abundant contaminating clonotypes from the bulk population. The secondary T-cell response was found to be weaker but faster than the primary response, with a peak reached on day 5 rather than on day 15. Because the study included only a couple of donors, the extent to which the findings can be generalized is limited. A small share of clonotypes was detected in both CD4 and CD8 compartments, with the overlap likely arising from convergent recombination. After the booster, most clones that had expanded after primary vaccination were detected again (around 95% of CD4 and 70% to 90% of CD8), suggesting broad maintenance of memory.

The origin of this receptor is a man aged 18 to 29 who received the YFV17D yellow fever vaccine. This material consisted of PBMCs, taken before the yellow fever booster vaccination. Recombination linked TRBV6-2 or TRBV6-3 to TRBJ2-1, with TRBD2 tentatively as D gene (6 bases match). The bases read TGTGCCAGCAGTCCCGGGAGAATCTGGAGTGAGCAGTTCTTC. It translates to CASSPGRIWSEQFF.